The text below deals with one TCR beta chain. The sample contains more than one DNA sequence encoding this CDR3. These data originate in a study of blood T cell repertoires in COVID-19. In the study overall: The origin of the acute and convalescent COVID-19 samples was the United States, Italy and Spain.

In the original workflow: By means of reference gene primer amplification, nucleated cell counts were estimated. Sequenced by immunoSEQ multiplex PCR; TCRdb stores in-frame clones only, minus some. The D gene and trimming were derived from the DNA, and the V and J assignments and clone size from that table. The repertoire holds about 120,000 clones, about four fifths seen once, with 16% in the top ten. Trimming removed 3 bases at V and 1 base at J, with 3 bases between. The CDR3 is made up of 12 amino acids. Germline CDR1 and CDR2: SGHTA and FQGNSA. The sequence came from a man in his 60s with active or convalescent COVID-19. The V gene is TRBV7-2, the J gene TRBJ1-2; D unresolved. Input material: peripheral blood. CDR3 sequence reads: CASSLSNYGYTF. CDR3 sequence (DNA): TGTGCCAGCAGCTTGAGTAACTATGGCTACACCTTC.